Listed here are 8 T cell receptor beta chains from one sample, sequenced in a study of blood T cell repertoires in COVID-19. This table comes from immunoSEQ multiplex PCR, and its TCRdb copy is limited to in-frame clones, with some not included. The sample lists fewer than 300,000 clones; around 89% were seen once. Sequenced sample: peripheral blood. These receptors came from a man aged 25-45 years with acute or convalescent COVID-19.

The genes are TRBV5-1 and TRBJ2-3; TRBD2 matches 12 bases. CDR1 SGHRS and CDR2 YFSETQ come from the germline V gene. The length of the CDR3 is 15 residues. With 4 bases clipped from V and 6 bases from J, the junction kept 6 bases outside the gene matches. CDR3 coding DNA: TGCGCCAGCAGCGTGACTAGCGGGAGTACGGATACGCAGTATTTT. It specifies CASSVTSGSTDTQYF.

This sequence joins TRBV29-1 and TRBJ2-2, with TRBD1 matching 8 bases. V lost 0 bases to trimming and J lost 4 bases; unmatched junction nucleotides: 4. Germline assignment: CDR1 SQVTM and CDR2 ANQGSEA. This CDR3 has 15 residues. The CDR3, as DNA: TGCAGCGTTGAAGAGACAGGGGCGGGCACCGGGGAGCTGTTTTTT. Its protein product is CSVEETGAGTGELFF.

The chain carries TRBV5-1 and TRBJ1-2; TRBD1 is a possible D gene (5 bases). Germline CDR1 and CDR2: SGHRS and YFSETQ. CDR3 length equals 17 residues. Trimming pared 1 base from V and 7 bases from J, leaving 23 bases between. CDR3 in amino acids: CASSLWGRGLSIRGYTF. The CDR3 DNA reads as TGCGCCAGCAGCTTGTGGGGAAGGGGCCTCTCTATTCGTGGCTACACCTTC.

The J gene is TRBJ2-1, the V gene TRBV19; TRBD2 agrees at 7 bases. The V segment lost 5 bases and the J segment 0 bases; nucleotides outside the gene matches: 4. The CDR3 is 15 residues long. Germline V lookup: CDR1 LNHDA, CDR2 SQIVND (reference sequence). The chain's CDR3 is CASSLSGASYNEQFF. In nucleotides, the CDR3 is TGTGCCAGTAGTCTGAGCGGGGCCTCCTACAATGAGCAGTTCTTC.

The chain is built from TRBV6-6 and TRBJ2-7; the match to TRBD1 covers 8 bases. Per germline, CDR1 MNHNY and CDR2 SVGAGI (reference sequence). This CDR3 has 13 amino acids. V lost 7 bases and J lost 3; bases outside the gene matches: 5. CDR3 sequence reads: CASTRGQVYEQYF. CDR3 sequence (DNA): TGTGCCAGCACCCGGGGACAGGTCTACGAGCAGTACTTC.

The chain recombines TRBV5-1 with TRBJ2-5, with a tentative D call TRBD1 (7 bases). The CDR3 runs to 14 residues. CDR1 is SGHRS and CDR2 is YFSETQ in the germline V gene. With 0 bases removed from V and 5 bases from J, the gap between germline ends came to 11 bases. CDR3 loop: CASSLGRGQETQYF. The CDR3 DNA is TGCGCCAGCAGCTTGGGGAGGGGGCAGGAGACCCAGTACTTC.

The J gene is TRBJ1-3, the V gene TRBV6-6; no clear D. The CDR3 covers 14 residues. Looked up from germline, CDR1 is MNHNY and CDR2 is SVGAGI (reference sequence). The V end lost 10 bases, the J end lost 0 bases, and 13 bases lay between the germline ends. The CDR3 sequence: CATKGADSGNTIYF. CDR3 sequence (DNA): TGTGCCACAAAAGGAGCTGACTCTGGAAACACCATATATTTT.

CDR3 nucleotides: TGTGCCAGCAGTTCCTTGGGGGGAGGGAGCTACGAGCAGTACTTC. Its translation is CASSSLGGGSYEQYF. The V and J genes are TRBV6-5 and TRBJ2-7; 7 bases align to TRBD2. With 4 bases clipped from V and 3 bases from J, the junction kept 9 bases outside the gene matches. In germline, CDR1 is MNHEY, CDR2 SVGAGI. The CDR3 covers 15 residues.